This T cell receptor (beta chain) was found in a study of Graves' ophthalmopathy and Graves' hyperthyroidism. This clonotype was recorded many times. V lost 5 bases, J lost 7 bases, and 12 bases lay in between. The CDR3 runs to 13 residues. Germline values: CDR1 SGHTA, CDR2 FQGNSA. Beta-chain TCR CDR3 regions were amplified from RNA transcripts. RT-PCR with HTBI primers came first, then second-round multiplex PCR. A single record per CDR3 protein comes from TCRdb applying MiXCR to the multiplex PCR reads. The table has 350,000 to 400,000 distinct CDR3 sequences, 15% to 19% seen once. This clonotype was sampled from a woman aged 18-35 years with stable Graves' hyperthyroidism. This sequence joins TRBV7-2 and TRBJ1-5; the D is unclear. Source material: peripheral blood. CDR3 in amino acids: CASSLGLRQPQHF. DNA for the CDR3: TGTGCCAGCAGCCTTGGACTGAGGCAGCCCCAGCATTTT. Using reference TRBV7-2 and TRBJ1-5 for the parts outside the CDR3, the full variable domain is GAGVSQSPSNKVTEKGKDVELRCDPISGHTALYWYRQSLGQGLEFLIYFQGNSAPDKSGLPSDRFSAERTGGSVSTLTIQRTQQEDSAVYLCASSLGLRQPQHFGDGTRLSIL.